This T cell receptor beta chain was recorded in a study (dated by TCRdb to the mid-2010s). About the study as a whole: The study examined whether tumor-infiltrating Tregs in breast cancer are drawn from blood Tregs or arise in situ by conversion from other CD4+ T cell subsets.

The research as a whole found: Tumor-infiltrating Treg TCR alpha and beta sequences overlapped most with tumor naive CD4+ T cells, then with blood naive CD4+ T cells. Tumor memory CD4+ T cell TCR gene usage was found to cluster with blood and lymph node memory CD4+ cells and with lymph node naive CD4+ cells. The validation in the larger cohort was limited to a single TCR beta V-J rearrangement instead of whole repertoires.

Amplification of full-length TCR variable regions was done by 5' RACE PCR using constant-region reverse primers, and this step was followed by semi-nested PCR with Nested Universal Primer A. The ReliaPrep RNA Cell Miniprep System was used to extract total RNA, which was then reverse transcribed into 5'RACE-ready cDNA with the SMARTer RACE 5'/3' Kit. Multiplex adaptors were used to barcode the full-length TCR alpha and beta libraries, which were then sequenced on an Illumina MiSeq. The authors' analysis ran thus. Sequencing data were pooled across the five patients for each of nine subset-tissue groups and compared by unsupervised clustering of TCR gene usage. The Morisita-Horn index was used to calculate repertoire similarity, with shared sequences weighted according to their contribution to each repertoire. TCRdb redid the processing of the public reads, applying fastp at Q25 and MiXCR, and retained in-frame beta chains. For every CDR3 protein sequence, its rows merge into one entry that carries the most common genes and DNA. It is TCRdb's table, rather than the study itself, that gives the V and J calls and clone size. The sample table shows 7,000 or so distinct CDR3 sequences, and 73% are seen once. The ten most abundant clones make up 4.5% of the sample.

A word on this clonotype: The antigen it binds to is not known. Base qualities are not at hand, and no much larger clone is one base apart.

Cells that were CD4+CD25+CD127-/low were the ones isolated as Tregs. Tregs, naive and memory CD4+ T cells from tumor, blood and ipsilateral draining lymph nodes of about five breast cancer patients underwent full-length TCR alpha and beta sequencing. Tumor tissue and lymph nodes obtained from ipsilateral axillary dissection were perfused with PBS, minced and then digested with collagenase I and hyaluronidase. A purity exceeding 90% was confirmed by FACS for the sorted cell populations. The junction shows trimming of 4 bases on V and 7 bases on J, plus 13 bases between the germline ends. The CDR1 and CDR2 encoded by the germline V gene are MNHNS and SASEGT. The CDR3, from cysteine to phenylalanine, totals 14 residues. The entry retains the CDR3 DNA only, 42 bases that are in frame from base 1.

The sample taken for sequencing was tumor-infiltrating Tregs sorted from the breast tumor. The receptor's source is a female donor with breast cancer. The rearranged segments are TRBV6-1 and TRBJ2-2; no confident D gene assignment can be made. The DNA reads TGTGCCAGCAGTGCCTTGGGAACGGGCGGGGAGCTGTTTTTT. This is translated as CASSALGTGGELFF.